Shown below are 29 T cell receptor beta chains from a single sample sequenced in a study of cytomegalovirus exposure and HLA in healthy donors. Primers included in the PCR were 60 Vbeta and 13 Jbeta primers. Some clones are missing from TCRdb's copy, which holds only in-frame ones; the method was immunoSEQ multiplex PCR. Here the sample spans a few hundred thousand clones, under 80% being singletons. The sequenced sample consisted of PBMCs. The source is a female donor in good health and CMV-seronegative.

This clone was seen just once. The chain couples TRBV9 to TRBJ2-1, with D possibly matching TRBD1 (6 bases). The CDR3 has 15 residues. Trimming cost V 5 bases and J 3 bases, with 15 bases left between them. From germline, CDR1 is SGDLS and CDR2 YYNGEE. The CDR3 sequence is CASRRGPGVYNEQFF. CDR3 nucleotide sequence: TGTGCCAGCAGAAGAGGCCCAGGGGTCTACAATGAGCAGTTCTTC.

The genes are TRBV27 and TRBJ2-3, with TRBD2 matching over 7 bases. CDR1 and CDR2 from the germline V gene are MNHEY and SMNVEV (reference sequence). J lost 0 bases, V lost 8 bases, and 5 bases had no gene match. The CDR3 totals 14 residues. The DNA of the CDR3 is TGTGCCAGCGGGCTAGCGGTTAGCACAGATACGCAGTATTTT. As protein: CASGLAVSTDTQYF.

This clone was seen just once. The J gene is TRBJ1-4, the V gene TRBV6-1; D not resolved. The germline CDR1 and CDR2 sequences are MNHNS and SASEGT. The germline V and J ends were trimmed by 9 bases and 8 bases, with 16 bases remaining between them. The CDR3 covers 13 residues. The DNA for the CDR3 is TGTGCCAGTGTTCCCAGGTTGAAAGAAAAACTGTTTTTT. As protein: CASVPRLKEKLFF.

The CDR3 reads CASSPTSNYEQYF. The CDR3, as DNA: TGTGCCAGCAGCCCTACTTCAAACTACGAGCAGTACTTC. This sequence joins TRBV7-2 and TRBJ2-7; the D is unclear. The length of the CDR3 is 13 residues. The ends were cut back, 5 bases at V and 3 bases at J, with 11 bases in the middle. CDR1 and CDR2 from the germline V gene are SGHTA and FQGNSA.

The chain joins TRBV2 to TRBJ1-5, with D perhaps matching TRBD1 (6 bases). The CDR3 sequence is 13 residues long. Germline V gene sequence: CDR1 SNHLY, CDR2 FYNNEI. V was trimmed by 5 bases and J by 4 bases, leaving 9 bases between them. The CDR3 loop reads CASSRTENQPQHF. The DNA of the CDR3 is TGTGCCAGCAGTCGGACAGAAAATCAGCCCCAGCATTTT. The variable domain in full, with the rest retrieved from reference TRBV2 and TRBJ1-5, is EPEVTQTPSHQVTQMGQEVILRCVPISNHLYFYWYRQILGQKVEFLVSFYNNEISEKSEIFDDQFSVERPDGSNFTLKIRSTKLEDSAMYFCASSRTENQPQHFGDGTRLSIL.

This clone appeared a single time. The gene calls are TRBV5-1 and TRBJ2-2; TRBD1 is a possible D gene (6 bases). CDR3 size: 14 residues. Trimming pared 2 bases from V and 5 bases from J, leaving 10 bases between. Germline CDR1 SGHRS, CDR2 YFSETQ. CDR3 loop: CASSFGTTTGELFF. In nucleotides, the CDR3 is TGCGCCAGCAGCTTCGGGACAACGACCGGGGAGCTGTTTTTT.

On this clone: Other DNA sequences in the sample encode the same CDR3. The J gene is TRBJ2-2, the V gene TRBV7-9; TRBD1 agrees at 7 bases. The CDR3 covers 16 residues. Germline-derived CDR1 and CDR2 are SEHNR and FQNEAQ (reference sequence). Losses at the gene ends were 3 bases for V and 1 base for J; bases not matched to a gene: 5. DNA of the CDR3: TGTGCCAGCAGCTTGTTAAGGACAGGGAACACCGGGGAGCTGTTTTTT. Residues: CASSLLRTGNTGELFF.

This clone was observed a single time. The rearrangement links TRBV7-2 to TRBJ2-7, with D possibly being TRBD2 (5 bases). Trimming removed 4 bases at V and 5 bases at J, with 18 bases between. Germline V lookup: CDR1 SGHTA, CDR2 FQGNSA. CDR3 length: 15 amino acids. The CDR3 here is CASSSHPSTRNEQYF. CDR3 in DNA: TGTGCCAGCAGCTCCCACCCCAGTACTAGAAACGAGCAGTACTTC. Full variable domain (outside the CDR3, taken from reference TRBV7-2 and TRBJ2-7): GAGVSQSPSNKVTEKGKDVELRCDPISGHTALYWYRQSLGQGLEFLIYFQGNSAPDKSGLPSDRFSAERTGGSVSTLTIQRTQQEDSAVYLCASSSHPSTRNEQYFGPGTRLTVT.

The table lists this clone with a few counts. The chain has TRBV7-8 and TRBJ1-1; D perhaps matches TRBD1 (5 bases). The CDR3 is made up of 14 amino acids. The V gene lost 2 bases and the J gene lost 3 bases, with 10 bases spanning the gap. In germline, CDR1 is SGHVS, CDR2 FQNEAQ. The CDR3 loop reads CASSLSGADTEAFF. DNA for the CDR3: TGTGCCAGCAGCTTAAGTGGGGCAGACACTGAAGCTTTCTTT.

The chain has TRBV7-2 and TRBJ2-1, with D perhaps matching TRBD2 (5 bases). Germline V CDR1 and CDR2: SGHTA, FQGNSA. The CDR3 runs 16 residues. V lost 2 bases and J lost 6, with 17 bases in between. As DNA, the CDR3 is TGTGCCAGCAGCTTAAGTATAACGACTACGGCCAATGAGCAGTTCTTC. It is translated as CASSLSITTTANEQFF.

This rearrangement joins TRBV29-1 to TRBJ2-7; 8 positions agree with TRBD1. Per the germline V gene, CDR1 is SQVTM and CDR2 is ANQGSEA. The CDR3 covers 13 residues. Trimming removed 7 bases from V and 6 bases from J; junction bases left unmatched: 11. CDR3 sequence (DNA): TGCAGCGGGTCCGGGACAGGTGGATCCGAGCAGTACTTC. This translates into CSGSGTGGSEQYF.

Only a few counts were recorded for this clone. This sequence joins TRBV7-9 and TRBJ2-3; 7 bases agree with TRBD2. Germline V gene lookup returns CDR1 SEHNR and CDR2 FQNEAQ (reference sequence). The V gene end was trimmed by 2 bases and the J gene end by 6 bases; junction bases not matched to a gene: 8. This CDR3 spans 15 amino acids. The CDR3 here is CASSLTTSFVDTQYF. The CDR3 DNA is TGTGCCAGCAGCTTAACGACTAGCTTCGTGGATACGCAGTATTTT.

CDR3 residues: CASSLATDRYEQYF. In DNA form, the CDR3 reads TGCGCCAGCAGCTTGGCCACAGATAGGTACGAGCAGTACTTC. V gene TRBV5-1 combines with J gene TRBJ2-7; D remains unclear. V shed 0 bases and J shed 4 bases, with 11 bases lying between them. The germline V gene encodes CDR1 SGHRS and CDR2 YFSETQ. This CDR3 comprises 14 residues.

The chain combines TRBV27 with TRBJ2-7; 8 bases fit TRBD2. V gave up 9 bases and J gave up 6 bases; unmatched junction bases: 16. CDR1 is MNHEY, CDR2 SMNVEV, per germline (reference sequence). The length of the CDR3 is 15 residues. The CDR3 is CASCLTGTSSSEQYF. The CDR3 DNA reads as TGTGCCAGTTGCCTTACCGGGACTAGTAGCTCCGAGCAGTACTTC.

This clone was seen a handful of times. This chain links TRBV6-5 with TRBJ2-7; D ambiguous. The CDR3 runs to 13 residues. CDR1 MNHEY and CDR2 SVGAGI come from the germline V gene. The germline V and J ends were trimmed by 6 bases and 3 bases, with 12 bases remaining between them. The CDR3 reads CASRRPNYYEQYF. The CDR3 nucleotides are TGTGCCAGCAGGCGACCGAACTACTACGAGCAGTACTTC.

This chain connects TRBV2 to TRBJ1-3; no firm D call. This CDR3 has 16 amino acids. Trimming stripped 2 bases from V and 0 bases from J, with 11 bases between. Per the germline V gene, CDR1 is SNHLY and CDR2 is FYNNEI. Here the CDR3 DNA reads TGTGCCAGCAGTGAAAGGAGGTCCGACTCTGGAAACACCATATATTTT. Protein product: CASSERRSDSGNTIYF.

The gene calls are TRBV28 and TRBJ2-7; 7 bases match TRBD1. CDR1 MDHEN and CDR2 SYDVKM come from the germline V gene. CDR3 length equals 14 residues. The V gene end was trimmed by 8 bases and the J gene end by 3 bases; junction bases not matched to a gene: 10. This CDR3 is CASGNSGTVYEQYF. The CDR3 DNA follows: TGTGCCAGCGGGAACTCCGGGACAGTCTACGAGCAGTACTTC.

The V call is TRBV5-6, the J call TRBJ2-3; no reliable D call. Germline V gives CDR1 SGHDT, CDR2 YYEEEE. The ends were cut back, 5 bases at V and 3 bases at J, with 4 bases in the middle. This CDR3 has 11 amino acids. The CDR3 nucleotides read TGTGCCAGCAGACGGACAGATACGCAGTATTTT. It specifies CASRRTDTQYF.

The V and J genes are TRBV5-6 and TRBJ1-1; D not resolved. V gave up 5 bases and J gave up 7 bases, with 15 bases separating them. Germline CDR1 SGHDT, CDR2 YYEEEE. There are 13 residues in the CDR3. CDR3 sequence: CASRRGRFGEAFF. In DNA, the CDR3 is TGTGCCAGCAGACGCGGGAGGTTTGGTGAAGCTTTCTTT.

The CDR3 region is CASSVGGAYGYTF. The DNA for the CDR3 is TGTGCCAGCAGCGTTGGGGGGGCCTATGGCTACACCTTC. The chain recombines TRBV9 with TRBJ1-2; D is possibly TRBD1 (6 bases). Trimming pared 2 bases from V and 4 bases from J, leaving 9 bases between. The CDR3 runs to 13 residues. From germline, CDR1 is SGDLS and CDR2 YYNGEE.

This clone was seen just once. The chain links TRBV29-1 to TRBJ1-1; 7 bases are shared with TRBD1. The J segment lost 0 bases and the V segment lost 6 bases, leaving 1 base of the junction unmatched. The CDR3 length is 12 residues. CDR1 and CDR2 from the germline V gene are SQVTM and ANQGSEA. The CDR3 sequence: CSVDRVNTEAFF. The CDR3 DNA sequence: TGCAGCGTCGACAGGGTGAACACTGAAGCTTTCTTT.

The chain is built from TRBV21-1 and TRBJ1-5; TRBD1 was called by the table and not checked on the DNA. TRBV21-1 is annotated as a pseudogene. The CDR3 has 17 residues. The CDR3 DNA is TGTGCCAGCAGCGAAAGACAGGGGGCGGGAAGCAATCAGCCCCAGCATTTT. Translated: CASSERQGAGSNQPQHF.

The CDR3 region has the DNA TGTGCCAGCAGCACAGGGAGCTCCTACGAGCAGTACTTC. This codes for CASSTGSSYEQYF. The gene calls are TRBV11-3 and TRBJ2-7; the D gene is possibly TRBD1 (6 bases). Between the trimmed V and J ends, which lost 5 bases and 0 bases, there was a span of 8 bases. The CDR3 covers 13 residues. Germline lookup yields CDR1 SGHNT and CDR2 YENEEA.

The chain couples TRBV19 to TRBJ1-1; D call uncertain. The CDR3 runs to 14 residues. V lost 0 bases, J lost 8 bases, and 13 bases lay in between. CDR1 is LNHDA and CDR2 is SQIVND in the germline V gene (reference sequence). The DNA for the CDR3 is TGTGCCAGTAGTATAGATCTAACGGGTAAGGAAGCTTTCTTT. Protein sequence: CASSIDLTGKEAFF.

There are a few counts of this clone. The rearrangement uses TRBV25-1 and TRBJ2-1; tentatively, D is TRBD2 (6 bases). CDR1 and CDR2 from the germline V gene are MGHDK and SYGVNS. Trimming removed 8 bases at V and 6 bases at J, with 17 bases between. The CDR3 loop spans 14 amino acids. CDR3 protein: CASEARGRINEQFF. CDR3 sequence (DNA): TGTGCCAGCGAGGCGCGGGGTCGTATCAATGAGCAGTTCTTC.

The count of this clone is one. V and J are TRBV5-1 and TRBJ2-1; 11 nucleotides align to TRBD1. The V gene end was trimmed by 4 bases and the J gene end by 4 bases; junction bases not matched to a gene: 4. Germline values: CDR1 SGHRS, CDR2 YFSETQ. This CDR3 has 15 amino acids. CDR3 sequence: CASSEGQGAYNEQFF. The DNA for the CDR3 is TGCGCCAGCAGCGAAGGACAGGGGGCTTACAATGAGCAGTTCTTC.

V gene TRBV6-6 combines with J gene TRBJ2-1, with 8 bases fitting TRBD2. Losses at the gene ends were 4 bases for V and 6 bases for J; bases not matched to a gene: 8. The CDR3 has 15 amino acids. Germline values: CDR1 MNHNY, CDR2 SVGAGI (reference sequence). The CDR3 region is CASSLTGRALNEQFF. Written as DNA, the CDR3 is TGTGCCAGCAGTTTAACCGGGAGGGCCCTCAATGAGCAGTTCTTC.

The chain couples TRBV28 to TRBJ2-1; D is possibly TRBD2 (7 bases). The CDR3 is made up of 15 amino acids. The germline CDR1 and CDR2 sequences are MDHEN and SYDVKM. V lost 6 bases and J lost 3, with 15 bases in between. The CDR3 protein is CASSLGGAHYNEQFF. The CDR3, as DNA: TGTGCCAGCAGCTTAGGGGGGGCGCACTACAATGAGCAGTTCTTC.

The chain joins TRBV6-1 to TRBJ2-1; no clear D. The germline gives CDR1 MNHNS, CDR2 SASEGT. The CDR3 runs 15 residues. V was pared by 6 bases and J by 0 bases, with 12 bases between. DNA of the CDR3: TGTGCCAGCAGGACGCAGGTCAGCTCCTACAATGAGCAGTTCTTC. Protein: CASRTQVSSYNEQFF.